The 32 T cell receptor beta chains below all came from one sample that was sequenced in a study of shared clonotypes between healthy human individuals. The repertoire was sequenced with immunoSEQ multiplex PCR; TCRdb's copy has only in-frame clones and lacks some. The sample has hundreds of thousands of clones; about 74% are singletons. The sample consisted of memory CD4+ T cells sorted from blood. Subset meaning: CD45RA-negative fraction. Receptor source: a man younger than 45 in good health.

Here the CDR3 DNA reads TGTGCCAGCAGTTTGGCAGCCAACACTGAAGCTTTCTTT. This codes for CASSLAANTEAFF. The J gene is TRBJ1-1, the V gene TRBV28; no definite D call. CDR1 and CDR2 (germline): MDHEN, SYDVKM. Between the trimmed V and J ends, which lost 3 bases and 2 bases, there was a span of 7 bases. This CDR3 spans 13 amino acids. Drawing the rest from reference TRBV28 and TRBJ1-1, the complete variable domain is DVKVTQSSRYLVKRTGEKVFLECVQDMDHENMFWYRQDPGLGLRLIYFSYDVKMKEKGDIPEGYSVSREKKERFSLILESASTNQTSMYLCASSLAANTEAFFGQGTRLTVV.

The chain has TRBV13 and TRBJ1-3; D is ambiguous. Germline V gene data show CDR1 as PRHDT and CDR2 as FYEKMQ (reference sequence). This CDR3 region has 14 residues. V lost 5 bases to trimming and J lost 0 bases, with 8 bases between them. CDR3 DNA: TGTGCCAGCAGCCCGGGTCTCTCTGGAAACACCATATATTTT. Protein: CASSPGLSGNTIYF.

The chain carries TRBV15 and TRBJ2-1; 10 bases align to TRBD2. This CDR3 is 16 amino acids long. CDR1 and CDR2 from the germline V gene are LNHNV and YYDKDF (reference sequence). V dropped 0 bases and J dropped 5; count of bases not matched to a gene: 4. CDR3 nucleotides: TGTGCCACCAGCAGAGAACTAGCGGGGACAAACAATGAGCAGTTCTTC. Protein product: CATSRELAGTNNEQFF.

J is TRBJ2-3 and V is TRBV19; the D gene is possibly TRBD1 (6 bases). Deletions cut 6 bases from V and 2 bases from J, with 18 bases between. The length of the CDR3 is 16 residues. Germline loops: CDR1 LNHDA, CDR2 SQIVND (reference sequence). The DNA of the CDR3 is TGTGCCAGTAGGCCAGGGACAACAGATATCACAGATACGCAGTATTTT. Translating it yields CASRPGTTDITDTQYF.

This clone was seen at least ten times. This rearrangement joins TRBV29-1 to TRBJ2-1, with D perhaps given as TRBD1 or TRBD2 (6 bases each). This CDR3 has 12 amino acids. The V end was cut by 7 bases, the J end by 9 bases, with 16 bases between. CDR1 is SQVTM, CDR2 ANQGSEA, per germline. The CDR3 DNA reads as TGCAGCGCCCGAGGGGGGCTGAGTGAGCAGTTCTTC. It encodes CSARGGLSEQFF.

This clone appeared a few times. The V and J genes are TRBV5-4 and TRBJ2-1; unclear D gene. Trimming shortened V by 1 base and J by 10 bases, and 6 bases separated the two germline ends. CDR1 SGHNT and CDR2 YYREEE come from the germline V gene (reference sequence). The CDR3 totals 11 residues. CDR3: CASSLRREQFF. In DNA form, the CDR3 reads TGTGCCAGCAGCTTGAGGCGGGAGCAGTTCTTC.

The rearrangement joins TRBV7-7 to TRBJ2-5, with TRBD2 identical over 7 bases. V lost 5 bases, J lost 1 base, and 4 bases stayed unmatched. CDR1 is SSHAT, CDR2 FNYEAQ, per germline (reference sequence). CDR3 length: 14 amino acids. The CDR3 coding sequence is TGTGCCAGCAGCCCCCGACTAGCCCAAGAGACCCAGTACTTC. It yields the protein CASSPRLAQETQYF.

This chain uses TRBV9 with TRBJ1-5; the D is unclear. CDR1 is SGDLS, CDR2 YYNGEE, per germline. This CDR3 has 14 residues. Trimming left V 4 bases short and J 6 bases short, with 14 bases between. In DNA, the CDR3 is TGTGCCAGCAGCCCCCAAGGGTCTGGTCAGCCCCAGCATTTT. Protein sequence: CASSPQGSGQPQHF.

Points on this clone: This sample includes further DNA sequences coding for the same CDR3. V usage is TRBV2 and J usage is TRBJ2-5, with D unresolved. Trimming pared 4 bases from V and 5 bases from J, leaving 5 bases between. Germline-derived CDR1 and CDR2 are SNHLY and FYNNEI. This CDR3 has 11 amino acids. CDR3 sequence reads: CASSGEETQYF. CDR3 nucleotide sequence: TGTGCCAGCAGTGGTGAGGAGACCCAGTACTTC.

The genes are TRBV7-2 and TRBJ1-1; 8 nucleotides line up with TRBD1. J was trimmed by 4 bases and V by 3 bases; bases with no gene match: 7. Per germline, CDR1 SGHTA and CDR2 FQGNSA. CDR3 length equals 15 residues. The DNA for the CDR3 is TGTGCCAGCAGCTTTTCGGCCAGGGGGCGCACTGAAGCTTTCTTT. Translating gives CASSFSARGRTEAFF.

The chain joins TRBV5-1 to TRBJ2-1; 8 bases are shared with TRBD2. This CDR3 has 15 amino acids. Germline V gene data show CDR1 as SGHRS and CDR2 as YFSETQ. With V trimmed by 7 bases and J by 1 base, 7 bases remained unmatched. This CDR3 is CASGDGTSSYNEQFF. The CDR3 DNA is TGCGCCAGCGGGGACGGGACTAGTTCCTACAATGAGCAGTTCTTC.

The rearrangement uses TRBV2 and TRBJ2-7; D not resolved. Germline loops: CDR1 SNHLY, CDR2 FYNNEI. The V and J ends lost 2 bases and 4 bases respectively, with 6 bases between them. This CDR3 is built from 12 residues. Here the CDR3 DNA reads TGTGCCAGCAGTGAACAGAGTTACGAGCAGTACTTC. Its protein is CASSEQSYEQYF.

A few counts support this clone. This sequence joins TRBV5-1 and TRBJ2-3; maybe TRBD2 (5 bases). The ends were cut back, 5 bases at V and 1 base at J, with 11 bases in the middle. CDR3 length: 14 amino acids. The germline gives CDR1 SGHRS, CDR2 YFSETQ. The CDR3 region is CASSSDWGTDTQYF. CDR3 DNA sequence: TGCGCCAGCAGTAGCGATTGGGGCACAGATACGCAGTATTTT. The whole variable domain, filled in from reference TRBV5-1 and TRBJ2-3, reads KAGVTQTPRYLIKTRGQQVTLSCSPISGHRSVSWYQQTPGQGLQFLFEYFSETQRNKGNFPGRFSGRQFSNSRSEMNVSTLELGDSALYLCASSSDWGTDTQYFGPGTRLTVL.

This chain links TRBV11-2 with TRBJ2-1; a weak D match, TRBD2 (6 bases). The CDR3 covers 15 residues. Between the trimmed V and J ends, which lost 5 bases and 3 bases, there was a span of 14 bases. In germline, CDR1 is SGHAT, CDR2 FQNNGV. The CDR3 nucleotides read TGTGCCAGCAGCCCCGGCGGGACCCACTACAATGAGCAGTTCTTC. It encodes CASSPGGTHYNEQFF.

V and J are TRBV2 and TRBJ2-7, with D uncertain. The CDR3 has 11 residues. Germline assignment: CDR1 SNHLY and CDR2 FYNNEI. V was cut by 6 bases and J by 6 bases, with 9 bases left in between. The DNA of the CDR3 is TGTGCCAGCAGCATAGGGCTCGAGCAGTACTTC. This gives the protein CASSIGLEQYF.

This chain connects TRBV15 to TRBJ2-2, with 8 nucleotides matching TRBD2. Germline-derived CDR1 and CDR2 are LNHNV and YYDKDF (reference sequence). CDR3 size: 19 residues. With 0 bases clipped from V and 5 bases from J, the junction kept 14 bases outside the gene matches. The CDR3 loop reads CATSRDRPAGGMLTGELFF. CDR3 bases: TGTGCCACCAGCAGAGATCGGCCTGCGGGGGGCATGTTGACCGGGGAGCTGTTTTTT.

The V gene is TRBV2, the J gene TRBJ2-5; TRBD1 matches at 7 bases. CDR3 length equals 13 residues. After removal of 10 bases from V and 0 bases from J, the junction contained 5 bases not matched to a gene. Germline loops: CDR1 SNHLY, CDR2 FYNNEI. For the CDR3, the DNA is TGTGCCATACCGACAGGGAACCAAGAGACCCAGTACTTC. Translating it yields CAIPTGNQETQYF.

The CDR3 DNA is TGTGCCAGCAGCTTAGCGGGAGGGCCCGATGAGCAGTTCTTC. Protein sequence: CASSLAGGPDEQFF. The V gene is TRBV7-9, the J gene TRBJ2-1; 7 nucleotides line up with TRBD2. The CDR3 runs to 14 residues. J was trimmed by 8 bases and V by 0 bases; bases with no gene match: 4. Germline V gene lookup returns CDR1 SEHNR and CDR2 FQNEAQ (reference sequence).

This clone was found once. The chain has TRBV28 and TRBJ2-7; the D is unclear. V lost 5 bases, J lost 4 bases, and 15 bases lay in between. The CDR3 length is 14 residues. CDR1 and CDR2 (germline): MDHEN, SYDVKM. CDR3 protein: CASSRNPFGYEQYF. Here the CDR3 DNA reads TGTGCCAGCAGTCGGAACCCGTTCGGGTACGAGCAGTACTTC.

The rearrangement links TRBV5-1 to TRBJ2-7; 10 bases map to TRBD2. The junction had 9 bases not matched to a gene; V was cut back by 3 bases and J by 6 bases. Germline V CDR1 and CDR2: SGHRS, YFSETQ. The CDR3 has 15 residues. Written as DNA, the CDR3 is TGCGCCAGCAGCTCGGCGGGGACTAGCGTCTCCGAGCAGTACTTC. This gives the protein CASSSAGTSVSEQYF.

The chain recombines TRBV25-1 with TRBJ2-7; no clear D. The V end lost 3 bases, the J end lost 8 bases, and 8 bases lay between the germline ends. Per germline, CDR1 MGHDK and CDR2 SYGVNS. CDR3 length equals 11 residues. The CDR3 is CASSDGMKQYF. The DNA of the CDR3 is TGTGCCAGCAGTGATGGGATGAAGCAGTACTTC.

V is TRBV7-8 and J is TRBJ2-7; D not certain. This CDR3 has 12 residues. V lost 5 bases and J 3 bases, leaving 8 bases between the germline ends. In germline, CDR1 is SGHVS, CDR2 FQNEAQ. This chain's CDR3 is CASSPYSYEQYF. Here the CDR3 DNA reads TGTGCCAGCAGCCCTTACAGCTACGAGCAGTACTTC.

Comments on this clone: In the same sample, other DNA sequences code for this CDR3. The gene calls are TRBV18 and TRBJ1-5; D not certain. The V gene lost 4 bases and the J gene lost 0 bases, with 10 bases spanning the gap. Germline-derived CDR1 and CDR2 are KGHSH and LQKENI. The CDR3 extends over 15 amino acids. The CDR3 nucleotides read TGTGCCAGCTCACTCAGTAAGAGTAGCAATCAGCCCCAGCATTTT. Its translation: CASSLSKSSNQPQHF.

This chain links TRBV11-2 with TRBJ2-7; D not resolved. The V end was cut by 5 bases, the J end by 6 bases, with 20 bases between. The CDR3 spans 15 residues. Germline lookup yields CDR1 SGHAT and CDR2 FQNNGV. The CDR3 DNA follows: TGTGCCAGCAGCCCACCTTCTACACAGAGTGGCGAGCAGTACTTC. Its translation is CASSPPSTQSGEQYF.

The genes are TRBV18 and TRBJ1-1; 7 nucleotides align to TRBD1. V gave up 7 bases and J gave up 1 base; unmatched junction bases: 6. The CDR3 length is 14 residues. Per germline, CDR1 KGHSH and CDR2 LQKENI. The CDR3 DNA sequence: TGTGCCAGCTTCGGGACAGCGGGGAACACTGAAGCTTTCTTT. Amino acid sequence: CASFGTAGNTEAFF.

The genes are TRBV5-1 and TRBJ1-5; D uncertain. CDR1 and CDR2 (germline): SGHRS, YFSETQ. CDR3 size: 13 residues. V was pared by 0 bases and J by 7 bases, with 8 bases between. CDR3 loop: CASSLEGWQPQHF. CDR3 nucleotides: TGCGCCAGCAGCTTGGAAGGGTGGCAGCCCCAGCATTTT.

This chain connects TRBV7-9 to TRBJ2-1; 14 bases map to TRBD2. Looked up from germline, CDR1 is SEHNR and CDR2 is FQNEAQ (reference sequence). The length of the CDR3 is 16 residues. V was pared by 5 bases and J by 9 bases, with 9 bases of the junction left unmatched. The CDR3 bases are TGTGCCAGCAGCCCCCGGGGACTAGCGGGAGTACGTGAGCAGTTCTTC. Translated, it gives CASSPRGLAGVREQFF.

This sequence joins TRBV19 and TRBJ2-1; 7 nucleotides agree with TRBD2. This CDR3 region has 14 residues. Germline V gene lookup returns CDR1 LNHDA and CDR2 SQIVND (reference sequence). After removal of 9 bases from V and 4 bases from J, the junction contained 9 bases not matched to a gene. CDR3 sequence reads: CASRRSGTYNEQFF. CDR3 sequence (DNA): TGTGCCAGCCGTAGGAGCGGGACTTACAATGAGCAGTTCTTC. Combining the CDR3 with reference TRBV19 and TRBJ2-1 gives the whole variable domain DGGITQSPKYLFRKEGQNVTLSCEQNLNHDAMYWYRQDPGQGLRLIYYSQIVNDFQKGDIAEGYSVSREKKESFPLTVTSAQKNPTAFYLCASRRSGTYNEQFFGPGTRLTVL.

The genes are TRBV11-2 and TRBJ2-5; 14 bases are shared with TRBD2. This CDR3 is 15 amino acids long. In germline, CDR1 is SGHAT, CDR2 FQNNGV. Trimming at V came to 5 bases and at J to 10 bases, leaving 9 bases not matched to a gene. The CDR3, as DNA: TGTGCCAGCAGCCTGGGACTAGCGGGGGACCTAGGCCAGTACTTC. Translation: CASSLGLAGDLGQYF.

J is TRBJ2-7 and V is TRBV28; tentatively, D is TRBD2 (5 bases). Germline CDR1 and CDR2: MDHEN and SYDVKM. V lost 3 bases and J 6 bases, leaving 9 bases between the germline ends. The CDR3 runs to 12 residues. CDR3 region: CASSLLSGEQYF. CDR3 nucleotides: TGTGCCAGCAGTTTGTTAAGCGGCGAGCAGTACTTC.

The chain joins TRBV5-1 to TRBJ2-3; possibly TRBD1 or TRBD2 for D (5 bases each). V dropped 2 bases and J dropped 2 bases, with 15 bases sitting between them. From germline, CDR1 is SGHRS and CDR2 YFSETQ. CDR3 length equals 16 residues. CDR3 nucleotide sequence: TGCGCCAGCAGCTTAGGGGACGGAATCAACACAGATACGCAGTATTTT. This sequence encodes CASSLGDGINTDTQYF. Combining the CDR3 with reference TRBV5-1 and TRBJ2-3 gives the whole variable domain KAGVTQTPRYLIKTRGQQVTLSCSPISGHRSVSWYQQTPGQGLQFLFEYFSETQRNKGNFPGRFSGRQFSNSRSEMNVSTLELGDSALYLCASSLGDGINTDTQYFGPGTRLTVL.

The rearrangement links TRBV25-1 to TRBJ2-1; 9 nucleotides line up with TRBD2. The length of the CDR3 is 16 residues. V shed 2 bases, J shed 10 bases, and the junction held 12 bases outside the gene matches. Germline assignment: CDR1 MGHDK and CDR2 SYGVNS. The DNA for the CDR3 is TGTGCCAGCAGTGAACGGGCGCTAGCGGGACCAGACGAGCAGTTCTTC. Protein product: CASSERALAGPDEQFF.